This TCR beta chain was obtained from a study of cytomegalovirus exposure and HLA in healthy donors. This PCR relied on a set of 60 Vbeta primers and 13 Jbeta primers. Sequencing was performed with immunoSEQ multiplex PCR; in TCRdb, only in-frame clones are kept and a portion is missing. The sample includes tens of thousands of clones, roughly 70% of them seen just once. Germline CDR1 and CDR2: SNHLY and FYNNEI. This CDR3 has 14 residues. In its sample, this clone was seen once. Its antigen is unknown. Regarding the study as a whole: An ancestry cluster, one associated with Asian ancestry, reportedly showed fewer N-insertions than the 666-donor mean in a later analysis. In a later analysis, 15,000 to 20,000 TCR beta sequences were associated with HLA alleles at 0.05 false discovery rate.

The chain carries TRBV2 and TRBJ2-5; 10 bases are a match to TRBD1. The J call may be faulty, since TRBJ2-7 better matches the DNA end. Input material: PBMCs. This TCR was sampled from a woman between 50 and 59 years old in good health and CMV-seropositive. CDR3 in DNA: TGTGCCAGCAGTGCCGGGACAGGGGTCTACGAGCAGTACTTC. Its translation is CASSAGTGVYEQYF.